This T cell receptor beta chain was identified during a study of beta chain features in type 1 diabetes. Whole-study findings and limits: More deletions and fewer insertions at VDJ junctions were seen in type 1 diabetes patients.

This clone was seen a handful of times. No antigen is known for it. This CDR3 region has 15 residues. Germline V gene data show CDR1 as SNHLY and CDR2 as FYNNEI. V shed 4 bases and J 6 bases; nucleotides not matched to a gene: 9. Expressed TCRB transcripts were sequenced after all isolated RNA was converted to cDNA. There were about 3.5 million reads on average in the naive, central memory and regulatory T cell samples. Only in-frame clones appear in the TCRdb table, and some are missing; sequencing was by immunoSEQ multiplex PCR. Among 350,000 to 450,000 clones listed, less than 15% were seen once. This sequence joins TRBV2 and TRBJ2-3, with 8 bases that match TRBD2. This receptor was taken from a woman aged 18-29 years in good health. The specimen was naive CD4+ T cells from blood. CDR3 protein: CASSAAGGFADTQYF. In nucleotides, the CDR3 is TGTGCCAGCAGTGCGGCGGGAGGTTTTGCGGATACGCAGTATTTT.